This TCR beta chain was recorded in a study of T cell responses to AZD1222 COVID-19 vaccine. The study, taken as a whole, reports: Epitopes outside B.1.351 and B.1.1.7 mutated regions reportedly drew nearly half of spike TCRs.

Worth noting for this clone: The antigen is not known.

Germline V gene lookup returns CDR1 MNHEY and CDR2 SVGAGI. The CDR3 runs 15 residues. V gave up 7 bases and J gave up 3 bases, with 19 bases separating them. Clones were sequenced by immunoSEQ multiplex PCR, and TCRdb holds only the in-frame ones, with some missing. The sample has some 150,000 clones, almost 85% seen once. This specimen was peripheral blood, taken 28 days after the second dose of the MenACWY control vaccine. The clonotype comes from an adult who received the MenACWY meningococcal vaccine as a control. The gene calls are TRBV6-5 and TRBJ2-7; D may be TRBD1 or TRBD2 (6 bases each). The CDR3 region is CASTRDWGQIYEQYF. CDR3 DNA: TGTGCCAGCACCCGGGACTGGGGACAAATCTACGAGCAGTACTTC.